One T cell receptor (beta chain) is described in this entry. Its antigen is undetermined. This sample stems from a study of cytomegalovirus exposure and HLA in healthy donors. Study-wide results and caveats: The study flagged approximately 180 TCR beta chains as cytomegalovirus-associated.

Generated by immunoSEQ multiplex PCR, the TCRdb table keeps only in-frame clones and is missing some. The sample comprises 100,000 to 150,000 clones, about nine tenths of which are singletons, and approximately 2% rests with the top ten. V lost 0 bases and J lost 7; bases outside the gene matches: 9. CDR1 is MGHRA and CDR2 is YSYEKL in the germline V gene. The CDR3 runs 18 residues. The donors were part of the validation cohort, which consisted of more than 90 subjects and was separate from the first cohort of about 650 subjects. Sequencing was performed on PBMCs. V and J are TRBV4-1 and TRBJ2-2; 12 positions agree with TRBD2. This sequence was found in a woman under 30 in good health and CMV-seronegative. As DNA, the CDR3 is TGCGCCAGCAGCCAAGATCCCCTCCCGGGACTAGCGGGCGGGGAGCTGTTTTTT. Residues: CASSQDPLPGLAGGELFF.